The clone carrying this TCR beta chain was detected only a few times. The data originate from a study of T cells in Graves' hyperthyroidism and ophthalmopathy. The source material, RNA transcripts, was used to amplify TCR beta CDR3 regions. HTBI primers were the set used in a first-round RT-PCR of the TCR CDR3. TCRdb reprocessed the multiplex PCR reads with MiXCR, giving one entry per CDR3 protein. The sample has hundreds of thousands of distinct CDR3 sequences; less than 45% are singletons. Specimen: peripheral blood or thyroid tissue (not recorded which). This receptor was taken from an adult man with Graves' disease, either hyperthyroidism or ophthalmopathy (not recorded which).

The CDR3 DNA is TGTGCCAGCAGCCCCCCTGCAGGGAACACTGAAGCTTTCTTT. This codes for CASSPPAGNTEAFF. The rearrangement links TRBV7-9 to TRBJ1-1; D is undetermined. The CDR3 is 14 residues long. V dropped 5 bases and J dropped 1 base, with 11 bases sitting between them. The germline CDR1 and CDR2 sequences are SEHNR and FQNEAQ (reference sequence).